These 3 T cell receptor beta chains share one sample of origin, sequenced in a study of shared clonotypes between healthy human individuals. The repertoire was sequenced with immunoSEQ multiplex PCR; TCRdb's copy has only in-frame clones and lacks some. The sample yields some 1 million clones, roughly 70% seen once. The source material was memory CD4+ T cells sorted from blood. Subset: CD45RA-negative fraction. The receptors here all came from a man between 18 and 35 years old in good health.

J is TRBJ2-6 and V is TRBV18; D remains unclear. This CDR3 is 16 amino acids long. Trimming removed 6 bases at V and 3 bases at J, with 15 bases between. The germline gives CDR1 KGHSH, CDR2 LQKENI. CDR3 sequence: CASSPSNIFGANVLTF. The CDR3 DNA follows: TGTGCCAGCTCGCCCTCGAACATTTTTGGGGCCAACGTCCTGACTTTC.

This clone was observed at least ten times. DNA of the CDR3: TGTGCCAGTAGTACCCAACTCTATAAGACTAGCGGCCATCACGAGCAGTACTTC. It codes for CASSTQLYKTSGHHEQYF. The chain is built from TRBV19 and TRBJ2-7, with 9 bases aligning to TRBD2. In germline, CDR1 is LNHDA, CDR2 SQIVND (reference sequence). The CDR3 contains 18 residues. The V gene end was trimmed by 4 bases and the J gene end by 5 bases; junction bases not matched to a gene: 18.

V and J are TRBV6-1 and TRBJ1-3, with 7 bases lining up with TRBD1. V was pared by 0 bases and J by 3 bases, with 2 bases of the junction left unmatched. Germline-derived CDR1 and CDR2 are MNHNS and SASEGT. This CDR3 region has 15 residues. In DNA, the CDR3 is TGTGCCAGCAGTGAAGCGCAGGGGGTTGGAAACACCATATATTTT. Encoded protein: CASSEAQGVGNTIYF.